Listed below are T cell receptor beta chains from one sample, sequenced in a study of shared clonotypes between healthy human individuals. The repertoire was sequenced with immunoSEQ multiplex PCR; TCRdb's copy has only in-frame clones and lacks some. Of millions of clones listed, more than 90% are singletons. The sequencing input was naive CD4+ T cells sorted from blood. Receptors originate from a man younger than 35 in good health. CDR3s include the opening cysteine and the closing phenylalanine or tryptophan. The D gene is left open where the match is weak. Not all rows give a size; the values are once, few, many and, for expanded clones, a class.

len: 17; j_gene: TRBJ2-2; d_gene: TRBD1; v_gene: TRBV7-3; abundance: NA; CDR3aa: CASSSSLDRVNTGELFF; CDR3nt: TGTGCCAGCAGCTCCTCATTAGACAGGGTGAACACCGGGGAGCTGTTTTTT
len: 14; j_gene: TRBJ1-2; d_gene: NA; v_gene: TRBV7-9; abundance: few; CDR3aa: CASSLEGTAYGYTF; CDR3nt: TGTGCCAGCAGCTTAGAGGGGACGGCCTATGGCTACACCTTC
len: 15; j_gene: TRBJ2-1; d_gene: NA; v_gene: TRBV6-5; abundance: NA; CDR3aa: CASRRQLLGSGEQFF; CDR3nt: TGTGCCAGCAGGCGACAGTTACTAGGATCGGGGGAGCAGTTCTTC
len: 15; j_gene: TRBJ2-1; d_gene: TRBD2; v_gene: TRBV7-2; abundance: NA; CDR3aa: CASSLAGLAHNEQFF; CDR3nt: TGTGCCAGCAGCCTCGCGGGACTAGCTCACAATGAGCAGTTCTTC
len: 13; j_gene: TRBJ2-7; d_gene: TRBD1; v_gene: TRBV10-3; abundance: once; CDR3aa: CAIHRDRVDEQYF; CDR3nt: TGTGCCATACACCGGGACAGGGTAGACGAGCAGTACTTC
len: 15; j_gene: TRBJ2-1; d_gene: TRBD2; v_gene: TRBV10-3; abundance: once; CDR3aa: CAISERTSGFDEQFF; CDR3nt: TGTGCCATCAGTGAGAGGACTAGCGGGTTCGATGAGCAGTTCTTC
len: 20; j_gene: TRBJ2-5; d_gene: NA; v_gene: TRBV11-3; abundance: NA; CDR3aa: CASSLDGRGLDGLDKETQYF; CDR3nt: TGTGCCAGCAGCTTAGATGGCAGGGGTCTAGATGGTCTCGACAAAGAGACCCAGTACTTC
len: 14; j_gene: TRBJ1-1; d_gene: NA; v_gene: TRBV7-2; abundance: NA; CDR3aa: CASSLGAGNTEAFF; CDR3nt: TGTGCCAGCAGCTTAGGGGCGGGGAACACTGAAGCTTTCTTT
len: 14; j_gene: TRBJ2-7; d_gene: NA; v_gene: TRBV15; abundance: NA; CDR3aa: CATSRAGATYEQYF; CDR3nt: TGTGCCACCAGCAGAGCCGGCGCTACCTACGAGCAGTACTTC
len: 16; j_gene: TRBJ2-2; d_gene: NA; v_gene: TRBV7-9; abundance: once; CDR3aa: CASSLVSGLITGELFF; CDR3nt: TGTGCCAGCAGCTTAGTATCCGGACTCATCACCGGGGAGCTGTTTTTT
len: 13; j_gene: TRBJ2-5; d_gene: NA; v_gene: TRBV1; abundance: NA; CDR3aa: CTSSVDRGEEQYF; CDR3nt: TGCACCAGCAGCGTGGACAGGGGAGAGGAGCAGTACTTC
len: 17; j_gene: TRBJ1-2; d_gene: TRBD1; v_gene: TRBV19; abundance: NA; CDR3aa: CASSMVRTGFINYGYTF; CDR3nt: TGTGCCAGTAGTATGGTTCGGACAGGATTCATTAACTATGGCTACACCTTC
len: 14; j_gene: TRBJ1-3; d_gene: NA; v_gene: TRBV2; abundance: NA; CDR3aa: CASSDRVSGNTIYF; CDR3nt: TGTGCCAGCAGTGATCGGGTGTCTGGAAACACCATATATTTT
len: 13; j_gene: TRBJ1-2; d_gene: NA; v_gene: TRBV25-1; abundance: NA; CDR3aa: CASSESGGYGYTF; CDR3nt: TGTGCCAGCAGTGAGTCCGGAGGGTATGGCTACACCTTC
len: 14; j_gene: TRBJ2-1; d_gene: NA; v_gene: TRBV5-4; abundance: NA; CDR3aa: CASSPLQSGAEQFF; CDR3nt: TGTGCCAGCAGCCCTCTTCAAAGTGGAGCTGAGCAGTTCTTC
len: 13; j_gene: TRBJ2-3; d_gene: NA; v_gene: TRBV29-1; abundance: NA; CDR3aa: CSVERGGTDTQYF; CDR3nt: TGCAGCGTTGAAAGGGGGGGCACAGATACGCAGTATTTT
len: 13; j_gene: TRBJ2-7; d_gene: NA; v_gene: TRBV5-4; abundance: NA; CDR3aa: CASSLVGHYEQYF; CDR3nt: TGTGCCAGCAGCTTGGTTGGCCATTACGAGCAGTACTTC
len: 15; j_gene: TRBJ2-5; d_gene: NA; v_gene: TRBV5-1; abundance: NA; CDR3aa: CASRELRDGGETQYF; CDR3nt: TGCGCCAGCAGGGAACTCCGGGACGGAGGGGAGACCCAGTACTTC
len: 14; j_gene: TRBJ1-1; d_gene: NA; v_gene: TRBV9; abundance: NA; CDR3aa: CASSFGETNTEAFF; CDR3nt: TGTGCCAGCAGCTTCGGAGAGACGAACACTGAAGCTTTCTTT
len: 13; j_gene: TRBJ1-4; d_gene: TRBD1; v_gene: TRBV5-4; abundance: NA; CDR3aa: CASSRGQGEKLFF; CDR3nt: TGTGCCAGCAGCCGGGGACAGGGAGAAAAACTGTTTTTT
len: 16; j_gene: TRBJ2-1; d_gene: TRBD1; v_gene: TRBV2; abundance: NA; CDR3aa: CASMTRPGQVYNEQFF; CDR3nt: TGTGCCAGCATGACCCGACCCGGACAGGTATACAATGAGCAGTTCTTC
len: 13; j_gene: TRBJ1-6; d_gene: NA; v_gene: TRBV30; abundance: NA; CDR3aa: CALMTETNSPLHF; CDR3nt: TGTGCTCTGATGACAGAGACTAATTCACCCCTCCACTTT
len: 16; j_gene: TRBJ1-4; d_gene: NA; v_gene: TRBV5-1; abundance: NA; CDR3aa: CASSSDPLGRVGKLFF; CDR3nt: TGCGCCAGCAGCTCGGACCCTTTGGGCAGGGTTGGAAAACTGTTTTTT
len: 14; j_gene: TRBJ2-7; d_gene: NA; v_gene: TRBV5-1; abundance: NA; CDR3aa: CASRNLGVSYEQYF; CDR3nt: TGCGCCAGCAGAAATCTGGGGGTGTCCTACGAGCAGTACTTC
len: 14; j_gene: TRBJ2-2; d_gene: TRBD1; v_gene: TRBV10-3; abundance: few; CDR3aa: CAMTGTGDTGELFF; CDR3nt: TGTGCCATGACCGGGACAGGGGACACCGGGGAGCTGTTTTTT
len: 12; j_gene: TRBJ2-5; d_gene: TRBD2; v_gene: TRBV27; abundance: NA; CDR3aa: CASSRGEETQYF; CDR3nt: TGTGCCAGCAGTCGGGGGGAAGAGACCCAGTACTTC
len: 17; j_gene: TRBJ2-7; d_gene: NA; v_gene: TRBV19; abundance: NA; CDR3aa: CASTPLAKVAFPYEQYF; CDR3nt: TGTGCCAGTACCCCCCTAGCGAAAGTCGCCTTTCCCTACGAGCAGTACTTC
len: 13; j_gene: TRBJ2-2; d_gene: NA; v_gene: TRBV11-2; abundance: NA; CDR3aa: CASSPRTPGELFF; CDR3nt: TGTGCCAGCAGCCCTCGGACACCCGGGGAGCTGTTTTTT
len: 12; j_gene: TRBJ1-2; d_gene: NA; v_gene: TRBV5-4; abundance: NA; CDR3aa: CASSLEGNGYTF; CDR3nt: TGTGCCAGCAGTCTAGAGGGAAATGGCTACACCTTC
len: 14; j_gene: TRBJ2-5; d_gene: NA; v_gene: TRBV29-1; abundance: NA; CDR3aa: CSVDLSGRGETQYF; CDR3nt: TGCAGCGTTGACCTTTCGGGGAGAGGAGAGACCCAGTACTTC
len: 16; j_gene: TRBJ1-5; d_gene: NA; v_gene: TRBV21-1; abundance: NA; CDR3aa: CASSAREEGCNQPQHF; CDR3nt: TGTGCCAGCAGCGCTCGGGAGGAGGGATGCAATCAGCCCCAGCATTTT